This T cell receptor (beta chain) was found in a study of cytomegalovirus exposure and HLA in healthy donors. The V end was cut by 2 bases, the J end by 3 bases, with 11 bases between. The CDR3 runs to 15 residues. Germline CDR1 MNHNY, CDR2 SVGAGI (reference sequence). The PCR had 60 Vbeta and 13 Jbeta primers. Per the original data handling: Later analysis identified 80 million to 85 million unique TCR beta chains, some 10 million shared. Assay used: immunoSEQ multiplex PCR; TCRdb lists only in-frame clones, some missing. V, J and clone size are taken as reported in that table, and D and trimming were inferred from the DNA itself. The table lists 110,000 to 150,000 clones, roughly four fifths of them singletons.

The sequenced sample consisted of PBMCs. The source is a man aged 25 to 45 in good health and CMV-seronegative. V and J are TRBV6-6 and TRBJ2-1, with D perhaps TRBD2 (6 bases). DNA for the CDR3: TGTGCCAGCAGTTACGGGACTGGACGCTACAATGAGCAGTTCTTC. It is translated as CASSYGTGRYNEQFF.